This TCR beta chain was sequenced during a study of blood T cell repertoires in COVID-19. Sequencing used immunoSEQ multiplex PCR; TCRdb keeps in-frame clones, though not all of them. The sample contains 380,000 or so clones, 80% to 90% of which appear only once. CDR1 and CDR2 (germline): LGHDT, YNNKEL (reference sequence). The CDR3 has 14 amino acids. Trimming cost V 6 bases and J 0 bases; bases outside gene matches: 4. The sequencing input was PBMCs or T cells enriched from blood (not recorded which). This clonotype was obtained from a man between 25 and 39 years old who had recovered from COVID-19. The chain has TRBV3-1 (or the pseudogene TRBV3-2) and TRBJ2-7; 8 bases match TRBD1. The CDR3 coding sequence is TGTGCCAGCAGTCGGGACAGGCCCTCCTACGAGCAGTACTTC. Amino acid sequence: CASSRDRPSYEQYF.